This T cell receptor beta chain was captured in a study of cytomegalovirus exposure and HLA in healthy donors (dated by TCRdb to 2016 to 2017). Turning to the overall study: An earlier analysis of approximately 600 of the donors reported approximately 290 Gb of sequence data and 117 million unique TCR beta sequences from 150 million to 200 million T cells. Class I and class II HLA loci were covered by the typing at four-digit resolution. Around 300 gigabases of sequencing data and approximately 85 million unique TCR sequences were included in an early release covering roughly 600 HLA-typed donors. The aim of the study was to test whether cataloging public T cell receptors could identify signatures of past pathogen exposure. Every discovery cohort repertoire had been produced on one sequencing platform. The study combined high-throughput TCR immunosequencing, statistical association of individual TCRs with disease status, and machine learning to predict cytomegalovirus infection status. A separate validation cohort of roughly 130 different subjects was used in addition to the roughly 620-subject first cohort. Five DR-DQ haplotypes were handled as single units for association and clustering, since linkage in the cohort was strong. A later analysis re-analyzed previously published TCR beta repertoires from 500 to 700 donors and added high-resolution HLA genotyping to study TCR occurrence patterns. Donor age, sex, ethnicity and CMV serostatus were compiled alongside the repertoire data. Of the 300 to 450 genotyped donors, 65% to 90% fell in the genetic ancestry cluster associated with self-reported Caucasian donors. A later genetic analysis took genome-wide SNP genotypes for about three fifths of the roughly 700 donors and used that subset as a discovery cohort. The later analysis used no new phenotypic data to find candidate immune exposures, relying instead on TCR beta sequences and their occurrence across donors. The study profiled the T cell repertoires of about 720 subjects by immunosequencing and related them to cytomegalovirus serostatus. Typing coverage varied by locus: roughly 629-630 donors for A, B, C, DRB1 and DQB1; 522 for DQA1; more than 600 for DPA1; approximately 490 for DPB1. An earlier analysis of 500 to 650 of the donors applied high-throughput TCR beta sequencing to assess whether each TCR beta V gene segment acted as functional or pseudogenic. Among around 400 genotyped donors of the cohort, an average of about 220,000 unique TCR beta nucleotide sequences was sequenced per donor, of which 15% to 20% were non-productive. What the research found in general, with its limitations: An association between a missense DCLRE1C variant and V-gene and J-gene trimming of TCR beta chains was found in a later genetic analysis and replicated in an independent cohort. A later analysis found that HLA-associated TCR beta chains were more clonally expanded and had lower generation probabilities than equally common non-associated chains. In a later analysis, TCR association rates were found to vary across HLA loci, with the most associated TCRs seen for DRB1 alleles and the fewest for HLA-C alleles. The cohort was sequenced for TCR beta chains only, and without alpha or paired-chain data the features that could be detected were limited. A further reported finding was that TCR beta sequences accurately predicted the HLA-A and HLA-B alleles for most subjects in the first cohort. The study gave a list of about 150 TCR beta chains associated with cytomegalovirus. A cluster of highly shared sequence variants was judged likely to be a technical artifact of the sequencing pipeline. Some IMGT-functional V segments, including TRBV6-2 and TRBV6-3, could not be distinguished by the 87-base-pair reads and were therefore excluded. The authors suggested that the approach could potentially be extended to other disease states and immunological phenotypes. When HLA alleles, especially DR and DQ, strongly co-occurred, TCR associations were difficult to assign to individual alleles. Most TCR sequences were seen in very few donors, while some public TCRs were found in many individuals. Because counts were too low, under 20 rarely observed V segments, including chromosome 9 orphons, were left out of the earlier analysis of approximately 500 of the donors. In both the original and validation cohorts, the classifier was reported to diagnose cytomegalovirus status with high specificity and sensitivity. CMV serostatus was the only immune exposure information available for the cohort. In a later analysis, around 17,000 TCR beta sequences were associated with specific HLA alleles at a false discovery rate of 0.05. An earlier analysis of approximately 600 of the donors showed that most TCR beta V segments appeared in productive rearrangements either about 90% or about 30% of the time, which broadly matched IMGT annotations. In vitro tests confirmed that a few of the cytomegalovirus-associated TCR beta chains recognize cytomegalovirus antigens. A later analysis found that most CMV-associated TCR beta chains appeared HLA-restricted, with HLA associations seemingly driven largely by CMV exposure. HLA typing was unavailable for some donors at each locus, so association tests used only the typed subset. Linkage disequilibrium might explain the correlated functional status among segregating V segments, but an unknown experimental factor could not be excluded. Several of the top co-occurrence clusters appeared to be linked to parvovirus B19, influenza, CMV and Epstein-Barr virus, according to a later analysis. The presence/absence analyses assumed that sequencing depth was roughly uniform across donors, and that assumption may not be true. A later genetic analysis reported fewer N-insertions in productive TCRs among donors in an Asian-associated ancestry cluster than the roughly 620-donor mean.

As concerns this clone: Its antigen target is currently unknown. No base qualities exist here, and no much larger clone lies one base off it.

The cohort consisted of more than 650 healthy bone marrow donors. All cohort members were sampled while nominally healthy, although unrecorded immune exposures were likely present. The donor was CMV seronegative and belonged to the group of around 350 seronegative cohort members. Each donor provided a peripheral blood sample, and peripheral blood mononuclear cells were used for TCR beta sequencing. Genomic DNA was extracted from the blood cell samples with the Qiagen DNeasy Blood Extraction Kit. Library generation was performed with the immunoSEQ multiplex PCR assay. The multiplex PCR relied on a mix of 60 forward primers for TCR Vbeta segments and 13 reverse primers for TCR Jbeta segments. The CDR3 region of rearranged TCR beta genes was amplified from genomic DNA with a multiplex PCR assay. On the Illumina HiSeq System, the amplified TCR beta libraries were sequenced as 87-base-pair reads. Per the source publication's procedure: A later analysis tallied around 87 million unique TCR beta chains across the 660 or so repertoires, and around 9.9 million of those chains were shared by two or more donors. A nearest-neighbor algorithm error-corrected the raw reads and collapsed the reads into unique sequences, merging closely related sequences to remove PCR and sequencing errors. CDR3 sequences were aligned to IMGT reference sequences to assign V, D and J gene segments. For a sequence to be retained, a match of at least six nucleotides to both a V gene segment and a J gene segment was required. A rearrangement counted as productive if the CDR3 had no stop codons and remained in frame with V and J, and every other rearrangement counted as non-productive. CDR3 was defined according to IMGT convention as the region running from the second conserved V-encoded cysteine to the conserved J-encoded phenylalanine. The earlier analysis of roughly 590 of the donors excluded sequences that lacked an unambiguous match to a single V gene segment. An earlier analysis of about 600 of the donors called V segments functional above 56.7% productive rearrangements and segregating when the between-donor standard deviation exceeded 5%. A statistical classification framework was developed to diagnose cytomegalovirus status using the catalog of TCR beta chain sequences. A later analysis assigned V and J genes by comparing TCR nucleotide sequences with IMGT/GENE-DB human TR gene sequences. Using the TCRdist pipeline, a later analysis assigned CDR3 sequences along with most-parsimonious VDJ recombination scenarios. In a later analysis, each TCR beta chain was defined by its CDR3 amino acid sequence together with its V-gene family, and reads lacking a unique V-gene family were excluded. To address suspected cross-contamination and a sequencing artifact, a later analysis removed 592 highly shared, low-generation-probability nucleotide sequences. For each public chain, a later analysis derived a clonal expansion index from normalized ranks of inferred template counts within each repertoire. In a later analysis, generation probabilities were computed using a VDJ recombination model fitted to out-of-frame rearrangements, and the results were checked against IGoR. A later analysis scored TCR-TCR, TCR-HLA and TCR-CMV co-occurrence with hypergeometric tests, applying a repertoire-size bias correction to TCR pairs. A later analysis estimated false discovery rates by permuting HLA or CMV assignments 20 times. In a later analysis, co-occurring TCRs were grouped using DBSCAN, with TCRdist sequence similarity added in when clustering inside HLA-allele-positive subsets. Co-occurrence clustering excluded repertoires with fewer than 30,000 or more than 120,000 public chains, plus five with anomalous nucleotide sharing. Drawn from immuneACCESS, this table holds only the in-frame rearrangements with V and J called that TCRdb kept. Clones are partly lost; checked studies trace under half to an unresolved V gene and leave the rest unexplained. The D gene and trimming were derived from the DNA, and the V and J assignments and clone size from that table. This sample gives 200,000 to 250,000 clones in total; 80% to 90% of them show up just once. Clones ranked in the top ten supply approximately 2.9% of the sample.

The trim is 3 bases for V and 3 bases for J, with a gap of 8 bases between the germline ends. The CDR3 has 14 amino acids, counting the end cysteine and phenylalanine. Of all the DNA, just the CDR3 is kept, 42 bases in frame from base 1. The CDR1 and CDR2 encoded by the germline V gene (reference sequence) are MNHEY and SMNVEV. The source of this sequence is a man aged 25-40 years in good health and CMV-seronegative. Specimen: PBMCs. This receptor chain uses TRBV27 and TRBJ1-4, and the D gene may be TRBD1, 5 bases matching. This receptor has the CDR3 CASSFAGANEKLFF. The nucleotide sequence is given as TGTGCCAGCAGTTTTGCGGGGGCTAATGAAAAACTGTTTTTT.